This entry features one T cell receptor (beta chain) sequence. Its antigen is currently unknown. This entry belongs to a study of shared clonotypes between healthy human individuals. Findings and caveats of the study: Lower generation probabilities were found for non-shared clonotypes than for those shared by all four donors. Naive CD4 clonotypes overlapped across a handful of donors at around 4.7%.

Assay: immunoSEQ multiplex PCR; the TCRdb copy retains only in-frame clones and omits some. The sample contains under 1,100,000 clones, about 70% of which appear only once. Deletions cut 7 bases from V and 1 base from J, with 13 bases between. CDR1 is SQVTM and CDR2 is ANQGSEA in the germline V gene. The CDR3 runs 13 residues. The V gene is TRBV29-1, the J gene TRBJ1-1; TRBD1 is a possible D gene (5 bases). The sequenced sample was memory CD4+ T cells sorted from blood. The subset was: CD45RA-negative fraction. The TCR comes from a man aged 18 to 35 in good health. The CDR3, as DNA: TGCAGCGCCCGGGACTCTAGGAACACTGAAGCTTTCTTT. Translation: CSARDSRNTEAFF. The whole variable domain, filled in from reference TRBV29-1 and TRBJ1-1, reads SAVISQKPSRDICQRGTSLTIQCQVDSQVTMMFWYRQQPGQSLTLIATANQGSEATYESGFVIDKFPISRPNLTFSTLTVSNMSPEDSSIYLCSARDSRNTEAFFGQGTRLTVV.